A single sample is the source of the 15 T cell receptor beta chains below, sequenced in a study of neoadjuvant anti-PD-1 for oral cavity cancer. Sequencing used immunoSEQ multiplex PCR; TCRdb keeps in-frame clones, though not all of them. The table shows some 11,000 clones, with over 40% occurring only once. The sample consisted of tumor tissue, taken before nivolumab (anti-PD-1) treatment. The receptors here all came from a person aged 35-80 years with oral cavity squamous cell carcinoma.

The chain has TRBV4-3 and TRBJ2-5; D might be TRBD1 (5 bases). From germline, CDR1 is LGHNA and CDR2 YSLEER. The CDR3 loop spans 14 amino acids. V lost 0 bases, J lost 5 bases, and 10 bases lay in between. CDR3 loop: CASSQESGSETQYF. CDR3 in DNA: TGCGCCAGCAGCCAAGAGTCAGGGTCGGAGACCCAGTACTTC.

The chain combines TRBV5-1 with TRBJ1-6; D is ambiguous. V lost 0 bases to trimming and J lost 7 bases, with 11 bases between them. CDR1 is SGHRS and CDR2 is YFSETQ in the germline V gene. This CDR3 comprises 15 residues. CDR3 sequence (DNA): TGCGCCAGCAGCTTGGACCAGCTCGGAAATTCACCCCTCCACTTT. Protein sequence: CASSLDQLGNSPLHF.

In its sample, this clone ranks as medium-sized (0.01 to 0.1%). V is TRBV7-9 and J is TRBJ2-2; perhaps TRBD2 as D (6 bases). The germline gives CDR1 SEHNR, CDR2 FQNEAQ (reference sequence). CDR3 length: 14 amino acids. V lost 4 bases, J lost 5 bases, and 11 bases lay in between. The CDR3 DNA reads TGTGCCAGCAGCTACTGGGGGGATACCGGGGAGCTGTTTTTT. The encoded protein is CASSYWGDTGELFF.

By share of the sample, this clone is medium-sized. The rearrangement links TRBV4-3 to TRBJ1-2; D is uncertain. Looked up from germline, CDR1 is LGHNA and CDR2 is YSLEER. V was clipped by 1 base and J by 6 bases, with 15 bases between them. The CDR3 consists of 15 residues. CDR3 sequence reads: CASSQGRLARHGYTF. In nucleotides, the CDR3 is TGCGCCAGCAGCCAAGGTCGACTGGCTCGCCATGGCTACACCTTC.

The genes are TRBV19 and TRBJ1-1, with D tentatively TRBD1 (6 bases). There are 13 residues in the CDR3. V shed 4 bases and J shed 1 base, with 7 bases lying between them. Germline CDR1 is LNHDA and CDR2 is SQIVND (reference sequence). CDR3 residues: CASSKQGNTEAFF. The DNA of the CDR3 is TGTGCCAGTAGTAAACAGGGGAACACTGAAGCTTTCTTT.

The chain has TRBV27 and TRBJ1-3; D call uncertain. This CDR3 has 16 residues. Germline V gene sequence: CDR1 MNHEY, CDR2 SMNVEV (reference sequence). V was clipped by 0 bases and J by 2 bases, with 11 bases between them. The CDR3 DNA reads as TGTGCCAGCAGTTTATCGTATAGAAATACTGGAAACACCATATATTTT. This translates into CASSLSYRNTGNTIYF.

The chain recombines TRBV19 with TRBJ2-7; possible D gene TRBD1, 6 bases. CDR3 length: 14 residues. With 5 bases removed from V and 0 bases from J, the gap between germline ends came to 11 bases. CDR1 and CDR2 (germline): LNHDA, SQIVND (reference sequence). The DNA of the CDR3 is TGTGCCAGTAGTCCCCCAGGGGTCTCCTACGAGCAGTACTTC. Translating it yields CASSPPGVSYEQYF.

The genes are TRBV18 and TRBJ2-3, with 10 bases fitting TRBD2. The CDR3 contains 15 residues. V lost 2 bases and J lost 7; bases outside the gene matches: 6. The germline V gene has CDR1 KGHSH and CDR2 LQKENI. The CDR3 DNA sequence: TGTGCCAGCTCACCAGAGGATAGCGGGGGGTATACGCAGTATTTT. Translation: CASSPEDSGGYTQYF. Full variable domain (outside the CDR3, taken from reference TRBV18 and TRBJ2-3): NAGVMQNPRHLVRRRGQEARLRCSPMKGHSHVYWYRQLPEEGLKFMVYLQKENIIDESGMPKERFSAEFPKEGPSILRIQQVVRGDSAAYFCASSPEDSGGYTQYFGPGTRLTVL.

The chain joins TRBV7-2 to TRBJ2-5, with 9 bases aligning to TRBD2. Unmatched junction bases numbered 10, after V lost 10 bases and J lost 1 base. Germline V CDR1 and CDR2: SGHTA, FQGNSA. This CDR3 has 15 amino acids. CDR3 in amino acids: CATAWGAGGQETQYF. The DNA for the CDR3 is TGTGCCACCGCGTGGGGAGCGGGGGGCCAAGAGACCCAGTACTTC.

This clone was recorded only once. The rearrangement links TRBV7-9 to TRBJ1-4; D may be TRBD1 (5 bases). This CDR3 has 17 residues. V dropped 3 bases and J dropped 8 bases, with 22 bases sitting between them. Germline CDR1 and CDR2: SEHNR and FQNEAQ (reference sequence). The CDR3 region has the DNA TGTGCCAGCAGCTTGGGGCCCCCCGGGATCCACCCCGAAAAACTGTTTTTT. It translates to CASSLGPPGIHPEKLFF.

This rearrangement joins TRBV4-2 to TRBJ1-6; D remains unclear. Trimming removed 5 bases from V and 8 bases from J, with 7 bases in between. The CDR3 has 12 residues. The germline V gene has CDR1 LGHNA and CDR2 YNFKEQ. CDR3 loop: CASSLVDSPLHF. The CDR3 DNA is TGTGCCAGCAGCTTGGTTGATTCACCCCTCCACTTT.

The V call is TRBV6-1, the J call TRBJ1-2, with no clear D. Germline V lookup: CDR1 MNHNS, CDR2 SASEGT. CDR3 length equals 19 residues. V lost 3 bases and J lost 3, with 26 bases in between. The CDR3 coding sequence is TGTGCCAGCAGTGAGGGCGCGGGGTTACCTACTAATTTGCACTATGGCTACACCTTC. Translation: CASSEGAGLPTNLHYGYTF.

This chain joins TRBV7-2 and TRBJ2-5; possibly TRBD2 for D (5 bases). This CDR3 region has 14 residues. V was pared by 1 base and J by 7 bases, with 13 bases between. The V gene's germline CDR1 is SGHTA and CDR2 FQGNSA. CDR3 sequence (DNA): TGTGCCAGCAGCTTAGATTCTAGCATATCGACCCAGTACTTC. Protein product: CASSLDSSISTQYF.

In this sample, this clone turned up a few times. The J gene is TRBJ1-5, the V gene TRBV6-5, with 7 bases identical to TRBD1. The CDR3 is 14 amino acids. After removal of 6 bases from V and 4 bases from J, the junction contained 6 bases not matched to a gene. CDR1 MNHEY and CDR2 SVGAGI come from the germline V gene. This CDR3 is CASRRTGRNQPQHF. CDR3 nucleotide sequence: TGTGCCAGCAGACGGACAGGCAGGAATCAGCCCCAGCATTTT.

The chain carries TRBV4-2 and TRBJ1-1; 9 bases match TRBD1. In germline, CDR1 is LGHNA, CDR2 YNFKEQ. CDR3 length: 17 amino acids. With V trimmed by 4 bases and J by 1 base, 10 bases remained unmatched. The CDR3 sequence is CASSPAPGTGRNTEAFF. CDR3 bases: TGTGCCAGCAGCCCGGCCCCCGGGACAGGGAGGAACACTGAAGCTTTCTTT.